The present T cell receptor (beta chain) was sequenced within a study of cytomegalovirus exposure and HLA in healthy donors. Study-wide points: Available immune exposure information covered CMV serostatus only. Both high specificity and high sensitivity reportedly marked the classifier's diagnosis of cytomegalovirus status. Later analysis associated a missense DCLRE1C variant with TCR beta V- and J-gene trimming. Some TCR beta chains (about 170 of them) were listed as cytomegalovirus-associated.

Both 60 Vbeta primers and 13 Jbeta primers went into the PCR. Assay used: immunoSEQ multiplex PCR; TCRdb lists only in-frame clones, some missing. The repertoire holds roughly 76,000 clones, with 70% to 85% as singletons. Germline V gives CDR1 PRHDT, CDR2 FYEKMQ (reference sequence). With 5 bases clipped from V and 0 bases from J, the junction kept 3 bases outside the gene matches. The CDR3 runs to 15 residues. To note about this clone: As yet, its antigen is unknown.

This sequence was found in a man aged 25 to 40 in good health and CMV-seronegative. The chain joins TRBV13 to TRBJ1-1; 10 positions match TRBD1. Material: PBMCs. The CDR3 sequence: CASSQGQGMNTEAFF. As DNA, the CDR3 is TGTGCCAGCAGCCAGGGACAGGGGATGAACACTGAAGCTTTCTTT.